This TCR beta chain is from a study of T cell responses to AZD1222 COVID-19 vaccine. Study results and caveats: There were vaccine-associated CD4 TCRs across spike, dominant at 160-218 and 743-854.

V gave up 0 bases and J gave up 15 bases, with 21 bases separating them. The germline V gene has CDR1 SGHAT and CDR2 FQNNGV. The CDR3 runs 15 residues. This clone was recorded only once. Its specificity is not known. Some clones are missing from TCRdb's copy, which holds only in-frame ones; the method was immunoSEQ multiplex PCR. Here the sample spans under 200,000 clones, 88% being singletons. The specimen comprised peripheral blood, sampled 28 days after the second AZD1222 dose. The chain links TRBV11-2 to TRBJ2-1; D is possibly TRBD1 or TRBD2 (5 bases each). The clonotype comes from an adult who received the AZD1222 COVID-19 vaccine. DNA for the CDR3: TGTGCCAGCAGCTTAGATCAGGGTGCGGGCCCTGGGCCGTTCTTC. Its protein is CASSLDQGAGPGPFF.